This T cell receptor (beta chain) derives from a study of CD8 T cells in ankylosing spondylitis. Findings and caveats of the study: Previously reported in reactive arthritis synovial fluid and blood were some of the motif variants.

The CDR3 extends over 19 amino acids. V lost 2 bases, J lost 0 bases, and 21 bases lay in between. Germline CDR1 and CDR2: SGDLS and YYNGEE. Using its own MiXCR run on the 5' RACE reads, TCRdb lists one record per CDR3 protein. This repertoire shows some 250,000 distinct CDR3 sequences, 8% to 9.5% found once; its top ten account for around 7%. This clonotype was observed many times. Its antigen is not identified. The chain links TRBV9 to TRBJ2-1; maybe TRBD1 (6 bases). The clonotype comes from a male donor with ankylosing spondylitis or in good health (not recorded which). Material for sequencing was blood, either unsorted or a sorted T cell fraction (not recorded which). CDR3 sequence: CASSVPKTTGQSSYNEQFF. CDR3 in DNA: TGTGCCAGCAGCGTCCCCAAAACCACCGGACAGAGCTCCTACAATGAGCAGTTCTTC.